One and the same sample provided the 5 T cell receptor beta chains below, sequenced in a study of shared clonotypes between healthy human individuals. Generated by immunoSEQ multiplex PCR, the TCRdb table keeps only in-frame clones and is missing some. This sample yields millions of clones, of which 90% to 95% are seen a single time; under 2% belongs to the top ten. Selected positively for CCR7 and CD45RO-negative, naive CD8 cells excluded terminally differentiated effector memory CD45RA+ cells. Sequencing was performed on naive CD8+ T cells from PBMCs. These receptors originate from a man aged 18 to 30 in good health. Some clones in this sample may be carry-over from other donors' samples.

The CDR3 protein is CASSLGVGTDTQYF. The CDR3 DNA follows: TGTGCCAGCAGCTTAGGAGTAGGCACAGATACGCAGTATTTT. The chain combines TRBV5-8 with TRBJ2-3, with D uncertain. Trimming took off 2 bases at V and 1 base at J, with 8 bases between the two ends. Germline V lookup: CDR1 SGHTS, CDR2 YDEGEE. The CDR3 contains 14 residues.

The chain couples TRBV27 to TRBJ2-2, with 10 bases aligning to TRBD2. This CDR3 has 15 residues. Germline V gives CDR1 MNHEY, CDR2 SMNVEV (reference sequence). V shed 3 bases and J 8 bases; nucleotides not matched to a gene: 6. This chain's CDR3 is CASSFLAGVGGELFF. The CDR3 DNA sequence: TGTGCCAGCAGTTTCCTAGCGGGAGTGGGTGGGGAGCTGTTTTTT.

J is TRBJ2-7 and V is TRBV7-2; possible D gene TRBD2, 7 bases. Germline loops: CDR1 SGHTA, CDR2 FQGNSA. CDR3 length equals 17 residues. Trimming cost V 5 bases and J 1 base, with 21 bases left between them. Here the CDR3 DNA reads TGTGCCAGCAGCCCACAGCGCGGGGGCGGGCAGTCCTACGAGCAGTACTTC. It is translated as CASSPQRGGGQSYEQYF.

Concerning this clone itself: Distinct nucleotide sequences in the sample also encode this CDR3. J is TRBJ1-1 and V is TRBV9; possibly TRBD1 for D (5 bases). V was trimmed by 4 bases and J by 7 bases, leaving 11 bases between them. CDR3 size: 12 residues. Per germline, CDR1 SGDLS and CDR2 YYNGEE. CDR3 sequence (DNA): TGTGCCAGCAGCCCAGGGAGGGATGAAGCTTTCTTT. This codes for CASSPGRDEAFF.

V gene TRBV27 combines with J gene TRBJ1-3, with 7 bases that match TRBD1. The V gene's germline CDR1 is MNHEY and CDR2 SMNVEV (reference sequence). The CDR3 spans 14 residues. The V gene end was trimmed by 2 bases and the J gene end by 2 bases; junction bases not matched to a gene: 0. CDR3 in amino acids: CASSLQGAGNTIYF. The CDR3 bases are TGTGCCAGCAGTTTACAGGGGGCTGGAAACACCATATATTTT.